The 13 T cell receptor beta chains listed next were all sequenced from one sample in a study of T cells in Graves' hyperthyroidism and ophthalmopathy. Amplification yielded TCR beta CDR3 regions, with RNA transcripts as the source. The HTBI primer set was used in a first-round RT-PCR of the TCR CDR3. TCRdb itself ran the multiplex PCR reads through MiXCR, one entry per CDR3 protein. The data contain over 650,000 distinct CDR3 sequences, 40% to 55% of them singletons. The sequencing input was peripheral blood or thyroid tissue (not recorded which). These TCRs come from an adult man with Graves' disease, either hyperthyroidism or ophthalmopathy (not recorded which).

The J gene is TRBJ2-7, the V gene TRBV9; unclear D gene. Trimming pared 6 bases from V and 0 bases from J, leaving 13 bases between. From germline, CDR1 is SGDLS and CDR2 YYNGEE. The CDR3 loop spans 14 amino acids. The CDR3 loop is CASTVGSSSYEQYF. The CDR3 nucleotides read TGTGCCAGCACCGTCGGTTCGAGCTCCTACGAGCAGTACTTC.

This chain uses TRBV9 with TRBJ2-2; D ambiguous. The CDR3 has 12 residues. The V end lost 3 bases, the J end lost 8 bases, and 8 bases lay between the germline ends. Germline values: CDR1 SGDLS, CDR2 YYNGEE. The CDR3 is CASSGRVGELFF. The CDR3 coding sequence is TGTGCCAGCAGCGGCCGGGTGGGGGAGCTGTTTTTT.

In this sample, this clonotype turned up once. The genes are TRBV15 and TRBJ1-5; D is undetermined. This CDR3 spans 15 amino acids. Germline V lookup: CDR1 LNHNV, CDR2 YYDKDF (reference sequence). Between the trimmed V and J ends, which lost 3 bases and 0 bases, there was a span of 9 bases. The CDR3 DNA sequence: TGTGCCACCAGCAGCTTGGGTGTTAGCAATCAGCCCCAGCATTTT. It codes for CATSSLGVSNQPQHF.

CDR3: CASLFLDTNTEAFF. The DNA for the CDR3 is TGTGCCAGCCTGTTTTTGGACACGAACACTGAAGCTTTCTTT. The gene calls are TRBV2 and TRBJ1-1, with D possibly matching TRBD1 (5 bases). CDR3 length: 14 residues. Trimming took 8 bases from V and 1 from J, leaving 14 bases between them. CDR1 SNHLY and CDR2 FYNNEI come from the germline V gene.

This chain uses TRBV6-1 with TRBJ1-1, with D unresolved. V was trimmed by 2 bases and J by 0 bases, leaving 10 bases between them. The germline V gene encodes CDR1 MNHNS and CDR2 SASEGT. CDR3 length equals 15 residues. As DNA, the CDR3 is TGTGCCAGCAGTGAATCTCGGGGTATGAACACTGAAGCTTTCTTT. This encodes CASSESRGMNTEAFF.

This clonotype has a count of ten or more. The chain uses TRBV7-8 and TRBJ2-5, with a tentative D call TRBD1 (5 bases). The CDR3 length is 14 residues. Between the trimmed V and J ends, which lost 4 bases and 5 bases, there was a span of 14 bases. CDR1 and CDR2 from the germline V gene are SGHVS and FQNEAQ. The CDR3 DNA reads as TGTGCCAGCAGCTCCTTAAGGGGCACGGAGACCCAGTACTTC. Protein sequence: CASSSLRGTETQYF.

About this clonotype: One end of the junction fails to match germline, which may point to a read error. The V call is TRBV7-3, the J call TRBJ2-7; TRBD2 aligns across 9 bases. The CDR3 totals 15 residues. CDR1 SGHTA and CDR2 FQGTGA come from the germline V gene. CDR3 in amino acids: CASRLTTSGSYEQYF. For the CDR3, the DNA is TGTGCCAGCAGGTTAACGACTAGCGGTTCCTACGAGCAGTACTTC.

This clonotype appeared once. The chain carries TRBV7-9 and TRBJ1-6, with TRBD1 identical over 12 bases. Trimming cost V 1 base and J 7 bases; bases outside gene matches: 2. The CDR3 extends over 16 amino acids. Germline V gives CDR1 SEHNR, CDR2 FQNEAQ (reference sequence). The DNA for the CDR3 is TGTGCCAGCAGCTTAGTGGGACAGGGGGCGAATTCACCCCTCCACTTT. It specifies CASSLVGQGANSPLHF.

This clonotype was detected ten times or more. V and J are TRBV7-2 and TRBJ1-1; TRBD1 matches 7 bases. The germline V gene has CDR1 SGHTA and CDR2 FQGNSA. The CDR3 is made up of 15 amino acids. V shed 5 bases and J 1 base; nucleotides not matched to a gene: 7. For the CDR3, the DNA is TGTGCCAGCAGCCCATGGACAGGAGGGAACACTGAAGCTTTCTTT. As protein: CASSPWTGGNTEAFF.

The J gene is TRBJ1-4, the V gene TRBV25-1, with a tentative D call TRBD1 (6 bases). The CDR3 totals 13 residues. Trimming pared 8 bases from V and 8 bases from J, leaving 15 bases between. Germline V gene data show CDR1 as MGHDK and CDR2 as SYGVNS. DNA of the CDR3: TGTGCCAGCGTTGAACAGGGTACAGAAAAACTGTTTTTT. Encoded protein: CASVEQGTEKLFF.

This CDR3 reads CSAARQGGYGYTF. The CDR3 DNA is TGCAGTGCTGCCCGACAGGGAGGCTATGGCTACACCTTC. The rearrangement joins TRBV20-1 to TRBJ1-2, with TRBD1 identical over 7 bases. CDR3 size: 13 residues. J gave up 4 bases and V 5 bases, and 7 bases lay outside the gene matches. Germline V lookup: CDR1 DFQATT, CDR2 SNEGSKA (reference sequence).

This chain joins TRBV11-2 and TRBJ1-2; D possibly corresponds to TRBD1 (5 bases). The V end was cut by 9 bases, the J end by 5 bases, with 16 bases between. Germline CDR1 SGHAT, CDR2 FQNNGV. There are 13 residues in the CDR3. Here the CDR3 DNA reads TGTGCCAGTCAGGGTTCGGGGGATTATGGCTACACCTTC. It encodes CASQGSGDYGYTF.

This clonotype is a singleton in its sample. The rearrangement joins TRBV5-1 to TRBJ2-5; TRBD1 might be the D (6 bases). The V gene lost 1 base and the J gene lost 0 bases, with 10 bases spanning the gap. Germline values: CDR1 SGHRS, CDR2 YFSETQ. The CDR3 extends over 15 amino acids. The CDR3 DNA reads TGCGCCAGCAGCTTGTCTGGACAGAACCAAGAGACCCAGTACTTC. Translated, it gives CASSLSGQNQETQYF.